The rows below give T cell receptor beta chains drawn from one sample of a study of T cell responses to AZD1222 COVID-19 vaccine. TCRdb's copy holds only in-frame clones and misses some; the assay was immunoSEQ multiplex PCR. The sample yields some 25,000 clones, approximately 90% seen once. The material was peripheral blood, obtained 28 days after the second AZD1222 dose. These receptors all come from an adult who received the AZD1222 COVID-19 vaccine. CDR3s include the opening cysteine and the closing phenylalanine or tryptophan. D genes are given only for firm matches. Some rows have no size entry. The others give once, few or many, or a class for an expanded clone.

>15|TRBJ1-5|TRBV30|NA|NA
TGTGCCTGGGATACCGGGACCTATAGCAATCAGCCCCAGCATTTT
CAWDTGTYSNQPQHF
>17|TRBJ1-3|TRBV30|TRBD1|NA
TGTGCCTGGAGTGTACCCGGGACAGAGAGCTCTGGAAACACCATATATTTT
CAWSVPGTESSGNTIYF
>13|TRBJ1-2|TRBV19|TRBD1|NA
TGTGCCAGTAGCATACAGGGGGCCGCTGGCTACACCTTC
CASSIQGAAGYTF
>15|TRBJ2-7|TRBV24-1|TRBD1|NA
TGTGCCACCAGTGACTCGAGGGGGCCTGGGGACGAGCAGTACTTC
CATSDSRGPGDEQYF
>16|TRBJ1-3|TRBV4-1|NA|NA
TGCGCCAGCAGCCAAGCGCCAGGGATCTCTGGAAACACCATATATTTT
CASSQAPGISGNTIYF
>16|TRBJ2-2|TRBV6-4|TRBD1|NA
TGTGCCAGCAGTGCTACCGGGACAGGGGGCGCCGGGGAGCTGTTTTTT
CASSATGTGGAGELFF
>18|TRBJ1-5|TRBV27|NA|NA
TGTGCCAGCAGTTTAAGCCGGCAGGGGACCGGAACCTATCAGCCCCAGCATTTT
CASSLSRQGTGTYQPQHF
>14|TRBJ1-5|TRBV30|TRBD1|once
TGTGCCTGGAGTGGGGACAGTAACAATCAGCCCCAGCATTTT
CAWSGDSNNQPQHF
>12|TRBJ2-7|TRBV5-4|NA|NA
TGTGCCAGCAGCCACCCTAACTACGAGCAGTACTTC
CASSHPNYEQYF
>12|TRBJ2-2|TRBV19|NA|once
TGTGCCAGTAGTACCTCCACCGGGGAGCTGTTTTTT
CASSTSTGELFF
>17|TRBJ1-3|TRBV28|NA|NA
TGTGCCAGCAGTTTCCCGCGGTCGCGGGTGGCTGGAAACACCATATATTTT
CASSFPRSRVAGNTIYF
>16|TRBJ2-7|TRBV5-1|TRBD2|NA
TGCGCCAGCAGCTTGCGGCTAGCGGGAGTTAGATACGAGCAGTACTTC
CASSLRLAGVRYEQYF
>12|TRBJ2-7|TRBV14|NA|NA
TGTGCCAGCAGCCAGGGTATCAACGAGCAGTACTTC
CASSQGINEQYF
>16|TRBJ2-3|TRBV7-6|TRBD2|NA
TGTGCCAGCAGCACTTTAGCGGGGGCGACCACAGATACGCAGTATTTT
CASSTLAGATTDTQYF
>18|TRBJ2-7|TRBV6-1|NA|few
TGTGCCAGCAGTGAAGGTCGGTTTTTGACCGTCGGGTACTACGAGCAGTACTTC
CASSEGRFLTVGYYEQYF
>14|TRBJ2-3|TRBV6-5|NA|NA
TGTGCCAGCAGTTTACAGGGTAGGACAGATACGCAGTATTTT
CASSLQGRTDTQYF
>14|TRBJ1-1|TRBV5-1|NA|NA
TGCGCCAGCAGCTTTGGGAGGAGGAACACTGAAGCTTTCTTT
CASSFGRRNTEAFF
>15|TRBJ2-7|TRBV9|NA|NA
TGTGCCAGCAGCCTCCGAGACTCCCTAACCTACGAGCAGTACTTC
CASSLRDSLTYEQYF
>15|TRBJ2-5|TRBV5-1|NA|NA
TGCGCCAGCAGCTTAGGGACGGTCCTCCAAGAGACCCAGTACTTC
CASSLGTVLQETQYF
>14|TRBJ2-2|TRBV19|NA|NA
TGTGCCAGTACCGAAAGGGGGAGTTCCGGGGAGCTGTTTTTT
CASTERGSSGELFF
>14|TRBJ2-3|TRBV3-1/TRBV3-2|NA|NA
TGTGCCAGCAGCAAACAGGGTTTCACAGATACGCAGTATTTT
CASSKQGFTDTQYF
>16|TRBJ2-1|TRBV5-1|NA|NA
TGCGCCAGCAGCCAAAGGGGCGGGGACAACTACAATGAGCAGTTCTTC
CASSQRGGDNYNEQFF